These 4 T cell receptor beta chains came from one sample sequenced in a study of a mutant IDH1 vaccine in newly diagnosed glioma. Which antigens these TCRs recognize remains unknown. Stated time point: week 47, end of study. Each dose of the vaccine consisted of 300 ug of mutant IDH1 20-mer peptide, with topical imiquimod. Here immunoSEQ multiplex PCR was the method, and the copy in TCRdb shows in-frame clones only, minus some. The sample includes just over 60,000 clones, around 83% of them seen just once. The source was PBMCs, collected from a glioma patient whose treatment included an IDH1 peptide vaccine. Every receptor here comes from a man younger than 45 with glioma.

This clone was detected only once. The chain has TRBV28 and TRBJ1-5, with a weak D call TRBD1 (5 bases). Trimming shortened V by 5 bases and J by 0 bases, and 14 bases separated the two germline ends. This CDR3 region has 16 residues. CDR1 and CDR2 (germline): MDHEN, SYDVKM. CDR3 amino acids: CASSDHDSYSNQPQHF. The CDR3 nucleotides are TGTGCCAGCAGTGACCATGACAGTTATAGCAATCAGCCCCAGCATTTT.

CDR3 sequence (DNA): TGCGCCAGCAGCCTGGGACCGGTACCGAACACCGGGGAGCTGTTTTTT. It is translated as CASSLGPVPNTGELFF. V is TRBV5-1 and J is TRBJ2-2; D tentatively fits TRBD1 or TRBD2 (5 bases each). Germline loops: CDR1 SGHRS, CDR2 YFSETQ. The ends were cut back, 4 bases at V and 0 bases at J, with 13 bases in the middle. CDR3 length equals 16 residues.

This clone was seen more than once but under ten times. V gene TRBV18 combines with J gene TRBJ1-1; D is uncertain. V gave up 6 bases and J gave up 5 bases, with 13 bases separating them. This CDR3 is built from 13 residues. Germline CDR1 KGHSH, CDR2 LQKENI. The CDR3 DNA reads TGTGCCAGCTCCCCTCTCGTTGGGACTGAAGCTTTCTTT. Translation: CASSPLVGTEAFF.

V usage is TRBV4-1 and J usage is TRBJ2-1; 8 bases agree with TRBD2. Per germline, CDR1 MGHRA and CDR2 YSYEKL. CDR3 length equals 15 residues. With V trimmed by 6 bases and J by 9 bases, 13 bases remained unmatched. In DNA form, the CDR3 reads TGCGCCAGCAGGCCCGGACTAGCTTTTGCTGGTGAGCAGTTCTTC. Amino acids: CASRPGLAFAGEQFF.